This T cell receptor (beta chain) was identified in a study of T cells in Graves' hyperthyroidism and ophthalmopathy. Overall study findings and caveats: Ophthalmopathy, which appeared later, was predicted by the model a median around 6.9 months before onset.

This clonotype was picked up many times. No antigen is known for it. The ends were cut back, 3 bases at V and 3 bases at J, with 15 bases in the middle. The CDR3 consists of 15 residues. Germline CDR1 and CDR2: KGHSH and LQKENI. It was RNA transcripts that yielded the amplified TCR beta CDR3 regions. TCR CDR3 regions were first amplified by RT-PCR with HTBI primers. Via MiXCR, TCRdb re-called the multiplex PCR reads, giving one row per CDR3 protein. There are under 400,000 distinct CDR3 sequences in the sample; around a sixth occur only once, and 28% lies in the top ten. Uncontrolled infection, other autoimmune disease, pregnancy and lactation each barred patients from inclusion. On the basis of clinical symptoms, serum thyroxine and TRAb, thyroid ultrasound and orbital computed tomography, diagnoses were made.

Sequenced sample: blood. The TCR originated in a woman younger than 35 with Graves' hyperthyroidism that later progressed to Graves' ophthalmopathy. This chain joins TRBV18 and TRBJ2-7; tentatively, D is TRBD1 (6 bases). CDR3 DNA sequence: TGTGCCAGCTCACCCTCGGGACAAGGTTACTACGAGCAGTACTTC. Its translation is CASSPSGQGYYEQYF.